This T cell receptor (beta chain) originates from a study of technical replicates of blood from several donors. Here immunoSEQ multiplex PCR was the method, and the copy in TCRdb shows in-frame clones only, minus some. The sample contains about 68,000 clones, less than 98% of which appear only once. Germline lookup yields CDR1 MNHEY and CDR2 SVGAGI. With V trimmed by 3 bases and J by 8 bases, 7 bases remained unmatched. This CDR3 is 14 amino acids long. The receptor's source is a human donor in good health. Sequencing was carried out using T cells isolated from PBMCs. The rearrangement joins TRBV6-5 to TRBJ2-1; TRBD2 aligns across 7 bases. The CDR3 reads CASSYSGEGYEQFF. The CDR3 DNA reads as TGTGCCAGCAGTTATTCGGGGGAGGGCTATGAGCAGTTCTTC.